Described below is a single T cell receptor beta chain sequence and its context. The antigen remains unidentified. This table comes from immunoSEQ multiplex PCR, and its TCRdb copy is limited to in-frame clones, with some not included. The sample lists roughly 150,000 clones, about 76% occurring once. These data originate in a study of cytotoxic CD8 clonotypes in ibrutinib-treated CLL. Turning to the study itself: Among patients, some 24 responded partially and 2 completely; around 15 then stayed remitted and some twelve progressed after median about six years. Notes on the study in general: Public clonotypes, found uncommonly, either contracted or stayed stable on treatment. Relative to age-matched healthy donors, clonality at baseline was higher, and it tracked circulating CD8+ T-cell counts.

Trimming took off 6 bases at V and 4 bases at J, with 15 bases between the two ends. The CDR3 spans 14 residues. Germline V gene lookup returns CDR1 LNHDA and CDR2 SQIVND (reference sequence). V is TRBV19 and J is TRBJ1-2; no clear D. The sample in question was PBMCs, obtained after 24 months of ibrutinib treatment. The TCR originated in a human donor with chronic lymphocytic leukemia. The CDR3 sequence: CASSRGFSGYGYTF. CDR3 DNA sequence: TGTGCCAGTAGCCGCGGGTTCTCGGGCTATGGCTACACCTTC.